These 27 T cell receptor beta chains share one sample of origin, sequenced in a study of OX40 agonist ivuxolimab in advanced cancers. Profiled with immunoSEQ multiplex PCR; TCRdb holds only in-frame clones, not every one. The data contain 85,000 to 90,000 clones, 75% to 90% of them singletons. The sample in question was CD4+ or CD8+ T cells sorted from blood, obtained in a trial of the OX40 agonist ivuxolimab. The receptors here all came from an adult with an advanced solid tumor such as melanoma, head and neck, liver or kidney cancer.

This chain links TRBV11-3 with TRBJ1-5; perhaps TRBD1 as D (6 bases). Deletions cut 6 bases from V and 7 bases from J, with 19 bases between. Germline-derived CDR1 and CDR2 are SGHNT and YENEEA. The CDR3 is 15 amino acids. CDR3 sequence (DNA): TGTGCCAGCAGGAACAAAGCAGGGGAGAGGCAGCCCCAGCATTTT. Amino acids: CASRNKAGERQPQHF.

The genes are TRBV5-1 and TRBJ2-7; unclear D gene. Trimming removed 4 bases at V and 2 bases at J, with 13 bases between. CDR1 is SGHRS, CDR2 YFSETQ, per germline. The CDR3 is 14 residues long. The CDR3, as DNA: TGCGCCAGCAGCCCAGGTGGAGAAACCTACGAGCAGTACTTC. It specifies CASSPGGETYEQYF.

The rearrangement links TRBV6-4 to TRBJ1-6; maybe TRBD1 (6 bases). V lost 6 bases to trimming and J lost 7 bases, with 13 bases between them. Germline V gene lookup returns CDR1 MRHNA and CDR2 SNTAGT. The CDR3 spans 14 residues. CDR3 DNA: TGTGCCAGCAGCAGCGTGGGGGCAAATTCACCCCTCCACTTT. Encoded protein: CASSSVGANSPLHF.

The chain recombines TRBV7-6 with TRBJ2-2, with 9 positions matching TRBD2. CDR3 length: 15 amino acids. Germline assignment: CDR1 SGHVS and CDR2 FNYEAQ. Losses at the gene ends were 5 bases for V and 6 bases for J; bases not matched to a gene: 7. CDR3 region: CASSRSAGGPGELFF. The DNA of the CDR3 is TGTGCCAGCAGCCGGTCGGCGGGGGGGCCCGGGGAGCTGTTTTTT.

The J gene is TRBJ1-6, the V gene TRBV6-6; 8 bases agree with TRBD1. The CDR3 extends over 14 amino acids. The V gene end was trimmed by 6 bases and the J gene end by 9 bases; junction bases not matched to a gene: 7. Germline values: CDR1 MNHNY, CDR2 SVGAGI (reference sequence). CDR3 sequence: CASRQQGAGSPLHF. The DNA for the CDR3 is TGTGCCAGCAGGCAGCAGGGGGCTGGTTCACCCCTCCACTTT.

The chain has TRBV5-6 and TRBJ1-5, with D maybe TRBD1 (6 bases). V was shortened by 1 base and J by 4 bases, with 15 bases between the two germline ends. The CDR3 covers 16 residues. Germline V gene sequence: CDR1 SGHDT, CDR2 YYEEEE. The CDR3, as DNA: TGTGCCAGCAGCTTGTTCAACAGGGTTGGAAATCAGCCCCAGCATTTT. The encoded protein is CASSLFNRVGNQPQHF.

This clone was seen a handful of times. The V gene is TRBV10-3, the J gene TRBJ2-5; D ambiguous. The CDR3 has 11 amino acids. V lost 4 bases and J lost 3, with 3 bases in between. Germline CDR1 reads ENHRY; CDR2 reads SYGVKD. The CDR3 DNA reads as TGTGCCATCAGTGGGGAAGAGACCCAGTACTTC. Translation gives CAISGEETQYF.

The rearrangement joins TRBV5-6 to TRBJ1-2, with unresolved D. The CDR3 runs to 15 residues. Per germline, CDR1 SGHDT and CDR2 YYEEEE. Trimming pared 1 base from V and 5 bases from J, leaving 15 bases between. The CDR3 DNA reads TGTGCCAGCAGCTTGAGGGCAGTCCCTCTTTATGGCTACACCTTC. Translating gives CASSLRAVPLYGYTF.

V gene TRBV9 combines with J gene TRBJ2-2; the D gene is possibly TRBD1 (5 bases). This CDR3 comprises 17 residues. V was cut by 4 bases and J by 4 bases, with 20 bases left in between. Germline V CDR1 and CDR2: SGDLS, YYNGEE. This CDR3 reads CASSSSDREFTTGELFF. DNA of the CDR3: TGTGCCAGCAGCTCCTCCGACAGAGAATTTACCACCGGGGAGCTGTTTTTT.

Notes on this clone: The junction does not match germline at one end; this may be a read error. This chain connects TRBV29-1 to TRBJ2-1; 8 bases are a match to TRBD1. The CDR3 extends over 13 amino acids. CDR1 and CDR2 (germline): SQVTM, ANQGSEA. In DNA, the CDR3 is TGCAGCGCCCCTGGACAGGGCTTCAATGGGCAGTTCTTC. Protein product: CSAPGQGFNGQFF.

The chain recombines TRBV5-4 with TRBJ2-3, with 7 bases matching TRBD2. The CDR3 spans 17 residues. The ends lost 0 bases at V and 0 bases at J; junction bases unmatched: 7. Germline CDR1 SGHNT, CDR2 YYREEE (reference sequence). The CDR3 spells CASSLGGGRTSTDTQYF. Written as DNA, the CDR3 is TGTGCCAGCAGCTTGGGGGGGGGAAGAACTAGCACAGATACGCAGTATTTT. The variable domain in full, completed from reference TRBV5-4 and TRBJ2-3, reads ETGVTQSPTHLIKTRGQQVTLRCSSQSGHNTVSWYQQALGQGPQFIFQYYREEENGRGNFPPRFSGLQFPNYSSELNVNALELDDSALYLCASSLGGGRTSTDTQYFGPGTRLTVL.

Here the CDR3 reads CAWDTGGAGETQYF. The CDR3 DNA is TGTGCCTGGGACACAGGGGGCGCTGGGGAGACCCAGTACTTC. This sequence joins TRBV30 and TRBJ2-5, with 9 bases fitting TRBD1. Germline V lookup: CDR1 GTSNPN, CDR2 SVGIG (reference sequence). The CDR3 is 14 residues long. V trimming: 5 bases; J trimming: 5 bases; junction bases outside the gene matches: 9.

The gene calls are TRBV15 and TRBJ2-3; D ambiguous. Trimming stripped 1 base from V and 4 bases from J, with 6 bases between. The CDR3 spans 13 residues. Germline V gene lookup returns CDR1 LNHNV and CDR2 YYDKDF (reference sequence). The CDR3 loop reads CATSRAAADTQYF. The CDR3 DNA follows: TGTGCCACCAGCAGAGCGGCCGCAGATACGCAGTATTTT.

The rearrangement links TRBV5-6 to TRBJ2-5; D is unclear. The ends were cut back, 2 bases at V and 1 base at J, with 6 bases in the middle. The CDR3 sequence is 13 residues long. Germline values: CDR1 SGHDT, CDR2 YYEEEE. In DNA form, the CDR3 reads TGTGCCAGCAGCTTCATGTTCCAAGAGACCCAGTACTTC. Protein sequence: CASSFMFQETQYF. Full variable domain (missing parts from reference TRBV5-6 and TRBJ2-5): DAGVTQSPTHLIKTRGQQVTLRCSPKSGHDTVSWYQQALGQGPQFIFQYYEEEERQRGNFPDRFSGHQFPNYSSELNVNALLLGDSALYLCASSFMFQETQYFGPGTRLLVL.

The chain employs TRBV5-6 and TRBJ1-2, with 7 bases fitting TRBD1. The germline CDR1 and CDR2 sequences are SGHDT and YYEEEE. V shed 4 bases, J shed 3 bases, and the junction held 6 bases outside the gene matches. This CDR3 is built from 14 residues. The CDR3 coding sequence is TGTGCCAGCAGCCCTACAGGGGTTGACTATGGCTACACCTTC. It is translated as CASSPTGVDYGYTF.

For the CDR3, the DNA is TGTGCCAGCAGCTTAGAGACGAGCGGGGGGGCGAGCACCGGGGAGCTGTTTTTT. This gives the protein CASSLETSGGASTGELFF. This sequence joins TRBV11-3 and TRBJ2-2, with TRBD2 matching over 10 bases. After removal of 0 bases from V and 4 bases from J, the junction contained 8 bases not matched to a gene. Germline lookup yields CDR1 SGHNT and CDR2 YENEEA. The CDR3 totals 18 residues. The full variable domain, in which reference TRBV11-3 and TRBJ2-2 provide the parts outside the CDR3, is EAGVVQSPRYKIIEKKQPVAFWCNPISGHNTLYWYLQNLGQGPELLIRYENEEAVDDSQLPKDRFSAERLKGVDSTLKIQPAELGDSAVYLCASSLETSGGASTGELFFGEGSRLTVL.

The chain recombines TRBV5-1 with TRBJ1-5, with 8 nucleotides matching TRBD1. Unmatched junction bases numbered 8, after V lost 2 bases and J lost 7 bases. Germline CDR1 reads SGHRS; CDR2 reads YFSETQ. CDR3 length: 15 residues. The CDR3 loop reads CASSFGQGEGQPQHF. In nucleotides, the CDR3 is TGCGCCAGCAGCTTCGGACAGGGCGAGGGACAGCCCCAGCATTTT.

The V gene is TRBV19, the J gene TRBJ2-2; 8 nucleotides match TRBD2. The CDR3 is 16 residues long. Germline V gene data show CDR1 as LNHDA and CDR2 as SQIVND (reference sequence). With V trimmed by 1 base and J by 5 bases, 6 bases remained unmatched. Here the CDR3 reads CASSIGLSGGTGELFF. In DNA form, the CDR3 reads TGTGCCAGTAGTATAGGATTGAGCGGGGGTACCGGGGAGCTGTTTTTT.

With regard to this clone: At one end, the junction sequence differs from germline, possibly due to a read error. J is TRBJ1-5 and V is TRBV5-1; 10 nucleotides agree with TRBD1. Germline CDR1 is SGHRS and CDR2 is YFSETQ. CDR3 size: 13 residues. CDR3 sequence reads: CASTGQGWLPQHF. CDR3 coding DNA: TGTGCCAGCACGGGACAGGGGTGGTTGCCCCAGCATTTT.

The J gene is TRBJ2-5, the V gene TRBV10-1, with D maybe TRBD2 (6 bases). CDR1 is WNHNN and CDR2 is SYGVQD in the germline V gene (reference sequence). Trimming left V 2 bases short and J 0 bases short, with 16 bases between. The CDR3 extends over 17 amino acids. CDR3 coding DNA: TGCGCCAGCAGTGAGCCATGGGACTCGCCGTACCAAGAGACCCAGTACTTC. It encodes CASSEPWDSPYQETQYF.

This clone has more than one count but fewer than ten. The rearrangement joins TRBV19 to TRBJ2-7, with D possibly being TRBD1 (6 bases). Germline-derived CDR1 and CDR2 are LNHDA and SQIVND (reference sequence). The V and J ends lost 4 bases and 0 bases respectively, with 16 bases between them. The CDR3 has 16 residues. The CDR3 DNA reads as TGTGCCAGTAGTACCCCGGGCAGGGGACCCTCCTACGAGCAGTACTTC. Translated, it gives CASSTPGRGPSYEQYF.

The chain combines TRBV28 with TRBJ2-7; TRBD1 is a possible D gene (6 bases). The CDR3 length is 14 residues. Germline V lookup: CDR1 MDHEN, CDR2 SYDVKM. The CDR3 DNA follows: TGTGCCAGCAGACCTACCGGACAGTCTGCCCCCGTAGCTGTC. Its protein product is CASRPTGQSAPVAV.

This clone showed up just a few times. The CDR3 loop is CASSDGGSAEAFF. The DNA of the CDR3 is TGTGCCAGTAGTGATGGGGGAAGCGCTGAAGCTTTCTTT. This chain uses TRBV19 with TRBJ1-1; D might be TRBD1 (5 bases). The V and J ends lost 5 bases and 6 bases respectively, with 13 bases between them. CDR3 length: 13 residues. Germline loops: CDR1 LNHDA, CDR2 SQIVND (reference sequence).

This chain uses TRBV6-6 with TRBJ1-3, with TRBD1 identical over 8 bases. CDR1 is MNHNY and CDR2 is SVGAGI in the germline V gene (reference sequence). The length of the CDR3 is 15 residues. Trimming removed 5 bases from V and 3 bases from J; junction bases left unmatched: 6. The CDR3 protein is CASSRTGGGGNTIYF. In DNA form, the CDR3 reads TGTGCCAGCAGTAGAACAGGGGGAGGTGGAAACACCATATATTTT.

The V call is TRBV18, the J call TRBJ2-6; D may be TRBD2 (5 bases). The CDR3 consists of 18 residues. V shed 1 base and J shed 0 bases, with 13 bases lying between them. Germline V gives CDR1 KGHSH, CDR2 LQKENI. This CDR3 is CASSPLLAGGSGANVLTF. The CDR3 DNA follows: TGTGCCAGCTCACCACTGCTGGCAGGAGGCTCTGGGGCCAACGTCCTGACTTTC.

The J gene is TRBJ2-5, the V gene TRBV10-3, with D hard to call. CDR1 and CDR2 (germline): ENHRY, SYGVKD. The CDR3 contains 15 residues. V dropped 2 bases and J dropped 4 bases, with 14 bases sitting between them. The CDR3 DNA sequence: TGTGCCATCAGTGAGATCAAGGGTAATGGAGAGACCCAGTACTTC. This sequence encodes CAISEIKGNGETQYF.

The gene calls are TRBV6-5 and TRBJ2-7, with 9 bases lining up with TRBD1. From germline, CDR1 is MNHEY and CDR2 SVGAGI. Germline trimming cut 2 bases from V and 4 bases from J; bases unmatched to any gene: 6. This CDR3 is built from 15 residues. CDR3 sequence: CASSYRGTGFYEQYV. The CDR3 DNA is TGTGCCAGCAGTTACCGAGGGACAGGGTTTTACGAGCAGTACGTC.